This is a list of T cell receptor beta chains from one sample in a study of T-cell reconstitution after alpha-beta-depleted transplantation in children. MiXCR, applied by TCRdb to the PCR reads, yields one record per CDR3 protein. Of almost 600,000 distinct CDR3 sequences in the sample, roughly a quarter were seen once. Sequencing used PBMCs, obtained before TCRalphabeta/CD19-depleted stem cell transplant. These receptors originate from a boy less than two years old with Wiskott-Aldrich syndrome, due to receive a stem cell transplant. Both conserved end residues are part of each CDR3. Each record gives: clone size, J gene, V gene, D gene, CDR3 DNA, CDR3 protein. D genes are given only for firm matches. A clone size is listed for some rows: how often the clone was seen (once, few, many), or a class if it is expanded.

size: .; J: TRBJ2-2; V: TRBV5-1; D: .; DNA: TGCGCCAGCAGTTGGGGGGCTCAGAACACCGGGGAGCTGTTTTTT; CDR3: CASSWGAQNTGELFF
size: few; J: TRBJ2-2; V: TRBV7-9; D: .; DNA: TGTGCCAGCTTATCCGGGGCGAACACCGGGGAGCTGTTTTTT; CDR3: CASLSGANTGELFF
size: .; J: TRBJ2-7; V: TRBV20-1; D: TRBD2; DNA: TGCAGTGCTGCCCGTATTCTAGCGGGAGGGCTCAACGAGCAGTACTTC; CDR3: CSAARILAGGLNEQYF
size: few; J: TRBJ1-2; V: TRBV5-1; D: TRBD1; DNA: TGCGCCAGCAGCTTGGAATCCAGGGGGATTGGCTACACCTTC; CDR3: CASSLESRGIGYTF
size: many; J: TRBJ2-7; V: TRBV28; D: .; DNA: TGTGCCAGCAGCCTCTTGGGGGCTGGTTCCTACGAGCAGTACTTC; CDR3: CASSLLGAGSYEQYF
size: .; J: TRBJ2-1; V: TRBV28; D: .; DNA: TGTGCCAGCAGTTTGTTGGCTACTAGTAAGGGTCCGGGCCCCTACAATGAGCAGTTCTTC; CDR3: CASSLLATSKGPGPYNEQFF
size: .; J: TRBJ2-2; V: TRBV7-9; D: .; DNA: TGTGCCAGCAGCCACCGGGACTTGAACACCGGGGAGCTGTTTTTT; CDR3: CASSHRDLNTGELFF
size: once; J: TRBJ2-1; V: TRBV5-1; D: TRBD2; DNA: TGCGCCAGCAGCTTCGCTAGCGGGAAATGGTACAATGCGCAGTTCTTC; CDR3: CASSFASGKWYNAQFF
size: .; J: TRBJ2-1; V: TRBV12-3/TRBV12-4; D: .; DNA: TGTGCCAGCAGCCCCTCGCGGCTCAATGAGCAGTTCTTC; CDR3: CASSPSRLNEQFF
size: few; J: TRBJ2-3; V: TRBV20-1; D: .; DNA: TGCAGTGCTAGACCCGTCGCCCAGGGGCCCACAGATACGCAGTATTTT; CDR3: CSARPVAQGPTDTQYF
size: .; J: TRBJ2-1; V: TRBV5-1; D: .; DNA: TGCGCCAGCAGCCACTCCGGGGGTAAGCAGTTCTTC; CDR3: CASSHSGGKQFF
size: .; J: TRBJ2-1; V: TRBV24-1; D: .; DNA: TGTGCCACCAGTGATTCCTCGGAGGGCTACTACAATGAGCAGTTCTTC; CDR3: CATSDSSEGYYNEQFF
size: .; J: TRBJ2-1; V: TRBV5-1; D: .; DNA: TGCGCCAGCAGCTTGAAGTACGTGCAGTTCTTC; CDR3: CASSLKYVQFF
size: .; J: TRBJ2-7; V: TRBV20-1; D: TRBD2; DNA: TGCAGTGCTAGAGAACCTAGCGGGGACTACGAGCAGTACTTC; CDR3: CSAREPSGDYEQYF
size: .; J: TRBJ2-3; V: TRBV12-3/TRBV12-4; D: .; DNA: TGTGCCAGCACCCATCGGTGGGGGAACACAGATACGCAGTATTTT; CDR3: CASTHRWGNTDTQYF
size: .; J: TRBJ2-5; V: TRBV30; D: .; DNA: TGTGCCTGCCCCGCCGGGGATCAAGAGACCCAGTACTTC; CDR3: CACPAGDQETQYF
size: .; J: TRBJ1-1; V: TRBV7-9; D: TRBD1; DNA: TGTGCCAGCAGCTTTTCGACAGGGGTGGCTGAAGCTTTCTTT; CDR3: CASSFSTGVAEAFF
size: .; J: TRBJ2-7; V: TRBV7-9; D: .; DNA: TGTGCCAGCAGCTTAGGGGCACTGGCCGACTTCTCCTACGAGCAGTACTTC; CDR3: CASSLGALADFSYEQYF
size: .; J: TRBJ2-3; V: TRBV5-1; D: TRBD2; DNA: TGCGCCAGCAGCTCCTTAAGTCTAGCGGGAGCGACAGATACGCAGTATTTT; CDR3: CASSSLSLAGATDTQYF
size: .; J: TRBJ1-4; V: TRBV29-1; D: .; DNA: TGCAGCGTCAGCGCCACAGTGGGTGAAAAACTGTTTTTT; CDR3: CSVSATVGEKLFF
size: many; J: TRBJ1-2; V: TRBV12-3/TRBV12-4; D: .; DNA: TGTGCCAGCAGTTTAGCGCGTCTCTATGGCTACACCTTC; CDR3: CASSLARLYGYTF
size: .; J: TRBJ2-2; V: TRBV5-1; D: .; DNA: TGCGCCAGCAGCTTCCGGGAGCCAGGGACCGGGGAGCTGTTTTTT; CDR3: CASSFREPGTGELFF
size: few; J: TRBJ1-5; V: TRBV6-5; D: .; DNA: TGTGCCAGCAGGCGATCCCAGGGAGGAAATCAGCCCCAGCATTTT; CDR3: CASRRSQGGNQPQHF
size: .; J: TRBJ2-2; V: TRBV24-1; D: .; DNA: TGTGCCACCAGTGAGTTTGTCGGGGAGCTGTTTTTT; CDR3: CATSEFVGELFF
size: .; J: TRBJ2-5; V: TRBV5-1; D: .; DNA: TGCGCCAGCCGCGTTGGGCAGAAGAGGGAGACCCAGTACTTC; CDR3: CASRVGQKRETQYF
size: .; J: TRBJ1-3; V: TRBV4-1; D: .; DNA: TGCGCCAGCAGCCATGACCCCAGGGGACACTCTGGAAACACCATATATTTT; CDR3: CASSHDPRGHSGNTIYF
size: few; J: TRBJ2-3; V: TRBV24-1; D: .; DNA: TGTGCCACCAGTGATACCACTTTCTCCACAGATACGCAGTATTTT; CDR3: CATSDTTFSTDTQYF
size: .; J: TRBJ2-2; V: TRBV24-1; D: .; DNA: TGTGCCACCAGTGATTTACTCAACACCGGGGAGCTGTTTTTT; CDR3: CATSDLLNTGELFF
size: .; J: TRBJ1-5; V: TRBV10-3; D: TRBD1; DNA: TGTGCCATCAGTGAGTCTGGACAGGGCGACAATCAGCCCCAGCATTTT; CDR3: CAISESGQGDNQPQHF
size: few; J: TRBJ1-3; V: TRBV10-3; D: TRBD1; DNA: TGTGCCATCAGCCGACAGGGGAACTCTGGAAACACCATATATTTT; CDR3: CAISRQGNSGNTIYF
size: few; J: TRBJ2-5; V: TRBV5-6; D: .; DNA: TGTGCCAGCAGCTTTCGGGGGCCCCAGTACTTC; CDR3: CASSFRGPQYF
size: few; J: TRBJ1-2; V: TRBV27; D: TRBD1; DNA: TGTGCCAGCAGTCGTGCACAGGGGGCTGGCGGCTACACCTTC; CDR3: CASSRAQGAGGYTF
size: .; J: TRBJ1-2; V: TRBV30; D: .; DNA: TGTGCCTGGAGTGTAGAGGCTCTCTCCGGCTACACCTTC; CDR3: CAWSVEALSGYTF
size: few; J: TRBJ2-7; V: TRBV10-3; D: .; DNA: TGTGCCATCAGTGAGTCGACACCGCCCGAGCAGTACTTC; CDR3: CAISESTPPEQYF
size: few; J: TRBJ2-1; V: TRBV3-1; D: .; DNA: TGTGCCAGCAGCCATTCGAATACTTGGGTAAACAATGAGCAGTTCTTC; CDR3: CASSHSNTWVNNEQFF
size: .; J: TRBJ2-3; V: TRBV20-1; D: .; DNA: TGCAGTGCTAGACAGGGGTTAAGCACAGATACGCAGTATTTT; CDR3: CSARQGLSTDTQYF
size: .; J: TRBJ1-6; V: TRBV7-9; D: .; DNA: TGTGCCAGCAGCCTCCGACAGGATAGTTCACCCCTCCACTTT; CDR3: CASSLRQDSSPLHF
size: .; J: TRBJ2-3; V: TRBV7-3; D: .; DNA: TGTGCCAGCAGCCTCACCCTAGGGTATACGCAGTATTTT; CDR3: CASSLTLGYTQYF
size: .; J: TRBJ2-7; V: TRBV6-6; D: .; DNA: TGTGCCAGCAGTAAACAGGTCTCCTACGAGCAGTACTTC; CDR3: CASSKQVSYEQYF
size: .; J: TRBJ2-1; V: TRBV3-1; D: .; DNA: TGTGCCAGCAGTGACCGACTAGGCGGTGGTGAGCAGTTCTTC; CDR3: CASSDRLGGGEQFF
size: few; J: TRBJ1-1; V: TRBV7-9; D: .; DNA: TGTGCCAGCAGCTTAGAACAGGCGGGCACTGAAGCTTTCTTT; CDR3: CASSLEQAGTEAFF
size: .; J: TRBJ2-6; V: TRBV6-2/TRBV6-3; D: .; DNA: TGTGCCAGCAGAATAACAGGGAAGGGGGCCAACGTCCTGACTTTC; CDR3: CASRITGKGANVLTF
size: .; J: TRBJ1-5; V: TRBV2; D: .; DNA: TGTGCCAGCGCAGTGGACAGCTATGGCAATCAGCCCCAGCATTTT; CDR3: CASAVDSYGNQPQHF
size: few; J: TRBJ2-7; V: TRBV5-1; D: .; DNA: TGCGCCAGCAGCTTGGCTTGGGCTAGCGACGAGCAGTACTTC; CDR3: CASSLAWASDEQYF
size: few; J: TRBJ2-7; V: TRBV19; D: TRBD2; DNA: TGTGCCAGTAGTCCATGGACTAGCCAACCCGGGTGGAACTACGAGCAGTACTTC; CDR3: CASSPWTSQPGWNYEQYF
size: .; J: TRBJ2-1; V: TRBV5-1; D: .; DNA: TGCGCCAGCAGCAACGAGGGGAGCTCCTACAATGAGCAGTTCTTC; CDR3: CASSNEGSSYNEQFF
size: few; J: TRBJ1-4; V: TRBV7-8; D: .; DNA: TGTGCCAGCAGCCCCCTTGTGACGGCTAATGAAAAACTGTTTTTT; CDR3: CASSPLVTANEKLFF
size: .; J: TRBJ2-1; V: TRBV7-8; D: .; DNA: TGTGCCAGCAGCTTCAACAGGGACAATGAGCAGTTCTTC; CDR3: CASSFNRDNEQFF
size: .; J: TRBJ1-5; V: TRBV12-3/TRBV12-4; D: .; DNA: TGTGCCAGCAGTCCCCGGGTGGGGGCTCATAGCAATCAGCCCCAGCATTTT; CDR3: CASSPRVGAHSNQPQHF
size: few; J: TRBJ1-3; V: TRBV4-1; D: .; DNA: TGCGCCAGCAGCCAGGCGTATTCCATTCCTGGTAACACCATATATTTT; CDR3: CASSQAYSIPGNTIYF
size: .; J: TRBJ1-1; V: TRBV29-1; D: .; DNA: TGCAGCGTCTGGGCCTTGGGAAACACTGAAGCTTTCTTT; CDR3: CSVWALGNTEAFF
size: few; J: TRBJ2-3; V: TRBV27; D: TRBD1; DNA: TGTGCCAGCAGTTTACGGACCTCCGGGACAGGGTTTACAGATACGCAGTATTTT; CDR3: CASSLRTSGTGFTDTQYF
size: few; J: TRBJ2-2; V: TRBV5-1; D: .; DNA: TGCGCCAGCAGCTTGGAAGGACTCGCGAACACCGGGGAGCTGTTTTTT; CDR3: CASSLEGLANTGELFF
size: .; J: TRBJ2-7; V: TRBV20-1; D: TRBD2; DNA: TGCAGTGCAGGGGCTAGCGGGAGTCCCTACGAGCAGTACTTC; CDR3: CSAGASGSPYEQYF
size: .; J: TRBJ2-7; V: TRBV20-1; D: .; DNA: TGCAGTGGTAGCAGGGGAACGGGTGGCGAGCAGTACTTC; CDR3: CSGSRGTGGEQYF
size: few; J: TRBJ2-7; V: TRBV29-1; D: .; DNA: TGCAGCGTTACTGACAGGCCTAGCTACGAGCAGTACTTC; CDR3: CSVTDRPSYEQYF
size: .; J: TRBJ2-1; V: TRBV2; D: TRBD2; DNA: TGTGCCAGCAGCCCTAAAACCCTAGCGGACAATGAGCAGTTCTTC; CDR3: CASSPKTLADNEQFF